This T cell receptor (beta chain) was sequenced during a study of cytomegalovirus exposure and HLA in healthy donors. Study overall: A prior analysis found 90 million to 120 million unique TCR beta sequences from 170 million or so T cells.

The CDR3 is 17 residues long. The V and J ends lost 1 base and 4 bases, in that order; junction bases with no gene match: 12. In germline, CDR1 is LGHNA, CDR2 YSLEER. This clone was seen a single time. Primers included in the PCR were 60 Vbeta and 13 Jbeta primers. Repertoires were generated with immunoSEQ multiplex PCR, while TCRdb's copy carries only in-frame clones and drops some. This sample has some 130,000 clones, with 80% to 90% found just once. This receptor was obtained from a woman in her 40s in good health and CMV-seropositive. Sequenced material: PBMCs. The chain is built from TRBV4-3 and TRBJ1-2; TRBD1 matches at 7 bases. The CDR3 region has the DNA TGCGCCAGCAGCCAAGGGACAGGTGTCGAGAAGGCCTATGGCTACACCTTC. As protein: CASSQGTGVEKAYGYTF.